A selection of T cell receptor beta chains follows, all from one sample in a study of early T cells in non-severe SARS-CoV-2 infection. TCRdb independently ran MiXCR on the 5' RACE reads; one entry per CDR3 protein. Found here are 40,000 to 50,000 distinct CDR3 sequences, about 13% of them singletons; the top ten hold roughly 10%. Sequencing was carried out using whole blood. All receptors derive from an adult who was a healthcare worker with PCR-confirmed SARS-CoV-2 infection or an uninfected control (not recorded which). The CDR3 runs from the conserved cysteine through the conserved F or W. A D gene is named only where the DNA matches it firmly. Clone sizes are given selectively: once, few, many, or a class where the clone is expanded.

clone size,J gene,D gene,V gene,CDR3 protein,CDR3 DNA
.,TRBJ2-5,.,TRBV12-3/TRBV12-4,CANSRETQYF,TGTGCCAACAGCCGGGAGACCCAGTACTTC
.,TRBJ1-5,.,TRBV4-2,CASSQDRSGPNQPQHF,TGTGCCAGCAGCCAAGATAGGAGTGGGCCCAATCAGCCCCAGCATTTT
few,TRBJ1-5,.,TRBV4-1,CASSQGYSNQPQHF,TGCGCCAGCAGCCAAGGGTATAGCAATCAGCCCCAGCATTTT
many,TRBJ2-6,.,TRBV5-1,CASSLALSSGANVLIF,TGCGCCAGCAGCTTGGCCCTTAGTTCTGGGGCCAACGTCCTGATTTTC
few,TRBJ1-1,.,TRBV7-8,CASSLNSRVNTEAFF,TGTGCCAGCAGCTTAAATAGCAGGGTAAACACTGAAGCTTTCTTT
few,TRBJ2-7,.,TRBV9,CASSESPIYEQYF,TGTGCCAGCAGCGAGAGCCCGATCTACGAGCAGTACTTC
few,TRBJ2-1,.,TRBV28,CASSPLGRSNEQFF,TGTGCCAGCAGCCCTTTAGGGAGAAGCAATGAGCAGTTCTTC
.,TRBJ2-7,.,TRBV7-9,CASSFARHFEQYF,TGTGCCAGCAGCTTCGCACGACACTTCGAGCAGTACTTC
few,TRBJ2-3,.,TRBV29-1,CSVGPRDTQYF,TGCAGCGTTGGGCCGAGAGATACGCAGTATTTT
many,TRBJ2-1,.,TRBV29-1,CSAPGEYNEQFF,TGCAGCGCCCCGGGAGAGTACAATGAGCAGTTCTTC
few,TRBJ2-1,.,TRBV5-1,CASSLVVAVSGNEQFF,TGCGCCAGCAGCTTGGTGGTTGCGGTATCAGGGAATGAGCAGTTCTTC
many,TRBJ2-7,TRBD2,TRBV18,CASSPQPSGSYEQYF,TGTGCCAGCTCACCACAGCCTAGCGGTTCGTACGAGCAGTACTTC
many,TRBJ2-2,TRBD1,TRBV27,CASSRTGIGGELFF,TGTGCCAGCAGCAGGACAGGGATCGGCGGGGAGCTGTTTTTT
few,TRBJ2-7,TRBD2,TRBV4-1,CASSQDTLAGGSAQYF,TGCGCCAGCAGCCAAGACACACTAGCGGGAGGGAGTGCGCAGTACTTC
.,TRBJ2-7,.,TRBV5-1,CASSLDRAYEQYF,TGCGCCAGCAGCTTAGACAGAGCCTACGAGCAGTACTTC
many,TRBJ1-5,.,TRBV5-1,CASSEAAGDYQPQHF,TGCGCCAGCAGCGAGGCGGCAGGGGATTATCAGCCCCAGCATTTT
once,TRBJ2-1,TRBD1,TRBV25-1,CASSARDRGNNEQFF,TGTGCCAGCAGTGCCCGGGACAGGGGGAACAATGAGCAGTTCTTC